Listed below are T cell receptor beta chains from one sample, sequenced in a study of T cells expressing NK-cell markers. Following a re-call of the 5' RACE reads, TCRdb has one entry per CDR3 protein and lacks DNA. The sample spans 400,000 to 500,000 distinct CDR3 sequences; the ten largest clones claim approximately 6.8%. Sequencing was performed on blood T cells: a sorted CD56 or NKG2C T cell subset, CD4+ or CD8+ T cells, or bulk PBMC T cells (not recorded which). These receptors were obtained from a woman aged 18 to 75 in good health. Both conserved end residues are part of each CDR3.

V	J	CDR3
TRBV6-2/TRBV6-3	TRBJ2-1	CASTLHPSGAAGGLVLGYEQFF
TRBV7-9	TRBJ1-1	CASSFEDRGDQAFF
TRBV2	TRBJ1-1	CASSDTENTEAFF
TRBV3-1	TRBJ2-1	CASHPGGSRNEQFF
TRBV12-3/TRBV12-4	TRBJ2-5	CASSSLLTGSQETQYF
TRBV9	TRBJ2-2	CASSVEDTGELFF
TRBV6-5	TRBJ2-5	CASSYSEGPETQYF
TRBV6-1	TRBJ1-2	CASIPGRSYGYTF
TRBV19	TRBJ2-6	CASSIGYRGNVLTF
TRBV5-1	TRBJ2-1	CASSLILSSYNEQFF
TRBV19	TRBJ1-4	CASNDSGNEKLFF
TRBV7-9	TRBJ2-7	CASSFGTGVLDEQYF
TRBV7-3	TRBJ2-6	CASSLTGAYSGANVLTF
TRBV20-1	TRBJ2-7	CSASDRTRGPYEQYF
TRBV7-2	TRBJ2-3	CASSSQRLGDTQYF
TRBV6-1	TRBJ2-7	CASSDTTASYEQYF
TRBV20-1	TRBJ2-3	CSARATGMDTQYF
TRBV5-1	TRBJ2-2	CASSPIAGTSTGELFF
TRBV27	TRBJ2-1	CASSYQRGYNEQFF
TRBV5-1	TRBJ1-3	CASSLGGADTIYF
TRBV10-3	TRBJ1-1	CAIRKTGTGVLAEAFF
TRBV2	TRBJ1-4	CASRAMTGLNEKLFF
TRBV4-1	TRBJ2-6	CASSQPGRSSGANVLTF
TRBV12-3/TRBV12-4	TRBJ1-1	CASRELNTEAFF